This T cell receptor beta chain was recovered during a study of T cells after yellow fever vaccination. Findings and limits, study-wide: Repertoires sorted by FACS could include abundant clonotypes that are contaminants from the bulk population.

Trimming removed 1 base at V and 3 bases at J, with 15 bases between. From germline, CDR1 is SGHRS and CDR2 YFSETQ. The CDR3 is 16 amino acids. TCRdb fed the 5' RACE reads into MiXCR, producing one record per CDR3 protein. This table has a few hundred thousand distinct CDR3 sequences, 3% to 4.5% appearing once. In its sample, this clonotype was seen many times. Its antigen is currently unknown. Sample: PBMCs, taken on the day of the yellow fever booster vaccination. The receptor was isolated from a man between 18 and 35 years old who received the YFV17D yellow fever vaccine. This chain links TRBV5-1 with TRBJ2-3, with TRBD2 as a possible D gene (6 bases). The CDR3 region has the DNA TGCGCCAGCAGCTTGCAAGGGGACGGGGGTACAGATACGCAGTATTTT. Protein sequence: CASSLQGDGGTDTQYF.